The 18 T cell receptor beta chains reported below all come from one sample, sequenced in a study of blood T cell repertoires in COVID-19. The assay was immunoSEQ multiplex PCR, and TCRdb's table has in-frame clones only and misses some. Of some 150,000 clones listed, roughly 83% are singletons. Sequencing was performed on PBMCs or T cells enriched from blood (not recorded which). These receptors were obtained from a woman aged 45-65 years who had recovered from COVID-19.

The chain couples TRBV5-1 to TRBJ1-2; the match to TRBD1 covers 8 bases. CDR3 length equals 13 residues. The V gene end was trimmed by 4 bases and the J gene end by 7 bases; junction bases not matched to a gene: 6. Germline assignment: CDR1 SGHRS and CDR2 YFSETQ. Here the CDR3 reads CASSSGQGSGYTF. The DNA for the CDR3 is TGCGCCAGCAGCAGCGGACAGGGAAGTGGCTACACCTTC.

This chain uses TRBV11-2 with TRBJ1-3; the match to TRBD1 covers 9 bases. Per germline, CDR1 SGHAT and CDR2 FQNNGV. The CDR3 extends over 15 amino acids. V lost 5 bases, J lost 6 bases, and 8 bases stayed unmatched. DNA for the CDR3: TGTGCCAGCAGCCCGGGACAGGGCCTTTTAAACACCATATATTTT. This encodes CASSPGQGLLNTIYF.

Written as DNA, the CDR3 is TGTGCCAGCTTTATGGGGAAGGGGGCGGAATACACCTTC. Protein sequence: CASFMGKGAEYTF. The V and J genes are TRBV6-4 and TRBJ1-2, with 7 positions matching TRBD1. V was clipped by 8 bases and J by 11 bases; unmatched bases: 14. This CDR3 is built from 13 residues. Germline-derived CDR1 and CDR2 are MRHNA and SNTAGT.

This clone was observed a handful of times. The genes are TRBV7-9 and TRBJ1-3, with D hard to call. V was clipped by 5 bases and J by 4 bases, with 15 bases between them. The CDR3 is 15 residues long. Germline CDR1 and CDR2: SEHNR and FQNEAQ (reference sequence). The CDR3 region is CASSPPMRSGNTIYF. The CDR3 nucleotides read TGTGCCAGCAGCCCCCCTATGAGGTCCGGAAACACCATATATTTT.

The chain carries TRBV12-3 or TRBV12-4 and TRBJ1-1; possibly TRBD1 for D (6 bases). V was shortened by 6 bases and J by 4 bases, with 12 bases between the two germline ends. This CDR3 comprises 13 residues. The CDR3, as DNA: TGTGCCAGCAGGGGGGAAGGGGGCACTGAAGCTTTCTTT. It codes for CASRGEGGTEAFF.

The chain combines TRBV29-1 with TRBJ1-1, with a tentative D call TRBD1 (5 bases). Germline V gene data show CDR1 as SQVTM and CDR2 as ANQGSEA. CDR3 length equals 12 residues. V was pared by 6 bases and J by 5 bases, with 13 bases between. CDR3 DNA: TGCAGCGTCCGTGGAGGGGAAACTGAAGCTTTCTTT. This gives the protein CSVRGGETEAFF.

CDR3 nucleotides: TGTGCCAGCAGCCCGGACAGATCCTCACCCCTCCACTTT. It yields the protein CASSPDRSSPLHF. V gene TRBV7-2 combines with J gene TRBJ1-6; D is possibly TRBD1 (6 bases). The germline gives CDR1 SGHTA, CDR2 FQGNSA. CDR3 length: 13 residues. Trimming pared 5 bases from V and 10 bases from J, leaving 12 bases between.

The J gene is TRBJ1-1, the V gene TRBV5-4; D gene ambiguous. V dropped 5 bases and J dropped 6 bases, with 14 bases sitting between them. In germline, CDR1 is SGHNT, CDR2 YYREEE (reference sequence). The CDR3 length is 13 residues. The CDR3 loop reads CASRLLGGPEAFF. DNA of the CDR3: TGTGCCAGCAGGCTGTTAGGAGGGCCTGAAGCTTTCTTT.

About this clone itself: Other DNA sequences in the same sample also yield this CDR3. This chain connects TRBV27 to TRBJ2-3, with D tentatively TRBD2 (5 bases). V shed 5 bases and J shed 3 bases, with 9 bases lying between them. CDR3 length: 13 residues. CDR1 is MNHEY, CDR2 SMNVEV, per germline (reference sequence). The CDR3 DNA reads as TGTGCCAGCAGTCTAGCCGGGACAGATACGCAGTATTTT. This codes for CASSLAGTDTQYF.

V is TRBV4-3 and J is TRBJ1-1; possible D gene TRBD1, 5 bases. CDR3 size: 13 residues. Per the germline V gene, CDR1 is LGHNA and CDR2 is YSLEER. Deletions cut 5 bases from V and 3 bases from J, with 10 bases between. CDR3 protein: CASSSGVDTEAFF. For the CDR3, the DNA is TGCGCCAGCAGCTCGGGGGTTGACACTGAAGCTTTCTTT.

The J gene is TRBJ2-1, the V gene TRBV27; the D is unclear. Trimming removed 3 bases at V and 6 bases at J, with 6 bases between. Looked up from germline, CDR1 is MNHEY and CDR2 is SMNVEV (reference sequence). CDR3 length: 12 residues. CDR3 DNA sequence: TGTGCCAGCAGTTTCGGTGGCAATGAGCAGTTCTTC. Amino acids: CASSFGGNEQFF.

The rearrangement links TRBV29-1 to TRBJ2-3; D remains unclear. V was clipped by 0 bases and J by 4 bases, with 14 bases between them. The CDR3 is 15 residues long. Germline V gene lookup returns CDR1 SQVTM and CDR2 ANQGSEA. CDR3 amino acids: CSVEDVTALADTQYF. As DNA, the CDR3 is TGCAGCGTTGAAGACGTCACAGCCCTGGCAGATACGCAGTATTTT.

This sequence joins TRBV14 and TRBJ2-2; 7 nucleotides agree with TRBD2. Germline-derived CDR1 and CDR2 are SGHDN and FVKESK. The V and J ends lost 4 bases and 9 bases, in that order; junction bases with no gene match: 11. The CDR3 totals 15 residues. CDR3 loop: CASSPREARSRELFF. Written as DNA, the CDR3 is TGTGCCAGCAGCCCCCGGGAGGCCAGGTCCCGGGAGCTGTTTTTT.

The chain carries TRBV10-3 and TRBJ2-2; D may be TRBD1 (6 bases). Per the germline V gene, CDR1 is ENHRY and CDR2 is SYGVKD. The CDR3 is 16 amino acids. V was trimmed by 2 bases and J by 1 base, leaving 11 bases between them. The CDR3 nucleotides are TGTGCCATCAGTGAGACAACAGGGCAGAACACCGGGGAGCTGTTTTTT. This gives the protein CAISETTGQNTGELFF.

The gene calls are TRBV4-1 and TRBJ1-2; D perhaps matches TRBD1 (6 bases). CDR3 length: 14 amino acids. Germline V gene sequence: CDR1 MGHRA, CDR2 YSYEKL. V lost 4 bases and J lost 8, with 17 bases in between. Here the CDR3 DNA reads TGCGCCAGCAGCCCAGGGACCGGGACACAAGGCTACACCTTC. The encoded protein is CASSPGTGTQGYTF.

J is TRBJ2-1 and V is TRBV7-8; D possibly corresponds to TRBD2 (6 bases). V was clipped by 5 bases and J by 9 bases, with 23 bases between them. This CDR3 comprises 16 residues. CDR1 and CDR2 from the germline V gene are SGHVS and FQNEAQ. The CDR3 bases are TGTGCCAGCAGCCTGTGGGTGGCGTATCGGCGGGGTGAGCAGTTCTTC. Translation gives CASSLWVAYRRGEQFF.

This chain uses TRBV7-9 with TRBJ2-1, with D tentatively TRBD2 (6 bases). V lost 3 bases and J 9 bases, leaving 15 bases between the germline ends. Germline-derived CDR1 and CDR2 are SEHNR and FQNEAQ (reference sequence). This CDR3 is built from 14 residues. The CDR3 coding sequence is TGTGCCAGCAGCTTCGGGGGAGGCCCCGGTGAGCAGTTCTTC. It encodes CASSFGGGPGEQFF.

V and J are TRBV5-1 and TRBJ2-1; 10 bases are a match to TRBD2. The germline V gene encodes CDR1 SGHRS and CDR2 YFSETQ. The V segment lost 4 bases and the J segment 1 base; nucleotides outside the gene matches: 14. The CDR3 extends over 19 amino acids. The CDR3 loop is CASSMASGRRLQSYNEQFF. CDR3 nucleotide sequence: TGCGCCAGCAGCATGGCTAGCGGGAGAAGGCTCCAGTCCTACAATGAGCAGTTCTTC.